The 11 T cell receptor beta chains below come from one sample, sequenced in a study of T cell changes during pregnancy in multiple sclerosis. Clones were sequenced by immunoSEQ multiplex PCR, and TCRdb holds only the in-frame ones, with some missing. The sample lists roughly 20,000 clones, 80% to 90% seen once, with roughly 8.1% in the top ten. The sequencing here drew on CD8+ T cells from peripheral blood mononuclear cells, taken in the second trimester of pregnancy. These receptors came from a female donor in good health, enrolled as a control in a pregnancy study.

V and J are TRBV30 and TRBJ1-6; weak D call: TRBD1 (6 bases). Trimming removed 2 bases at V and 9 bases at J, with 14 bases between. This CDR3 is 14 amino acids long. Germline CDR1 is GTSNPN and CDR2 is SVGIG (reference sequence). CDR3 in DNA: TGTGCCTGGAGTCAACAACAGGGCAGTTCACCCCTCCACTTT. Translating gives CAWSQQQGSSPLHF.

The J gene is TRBJ1-1, the V gene TRBV7-9; 10 bases are shared with TRBD1. The CDR3 consists of 17 residues. Germline values: CDR1 SEHNR, CDR2 FQNEAQ (reference sequence). Trimming at V came to 3 bases and at J to 4 bases, leaving 11 bases not matched to a gene. The CDR3, as DNA: TGTGCCAGCAGCTTCCGACAGGGGGCTTTAGATGGCACTGAAGCTTTCTTT. This encodes CASSFRQGALDGTEAFF.

This clone was seen a single time. The J gene is TRBJ2-1, the V gene TRBV4-1; 9 bases are a match to TRBD2. Germline CDR1 is MGHRA and CDR2 is YSYEKL. The CDR3 extends over 16 amino acids. The J segment lost 6 bases and the V segment lost 4 bases, leaving 10 bases of the junction unmatched. For the CDR3, the DNA is TGCGCCAGCAGCCGTCCGGGACTAGCAGCAAGCAATGAGCAGTTCTTC. Protein sequence: CASSRPGLAASNEQFF.

As for this clone: A read error may produce the germline difference seen at one junction end. This chain joins TRBV9 and TRBJ2-2; 9 bases match TRBD1. Per germline, CDR1 SGDLS and CDR2 YYNGEE. The length of the CDR3 is 17 residues. Here the CDR3 reads CASSVAAQGANTGELFF. The CDR3 bases are TGTGCCAGCAGCGTCGCGGCACAGGGGGCGAATACCGGGGAGCTGTTTTTT.

V gene TRBV6-5 combines with J gene TRBJ2-5; D is possibly TRBD2 (6 bases). Germline CDR1 and CDR2: MNHEY and SVGAGI. This CDR3 comprises 13 residues. V was pared by 7 bases and J by 1 base, with 10 bases between. DNA of the CDR3: TGTGCCAGCACCATGACTAGCCAAGAGACCCAGTACTTC. Its translation is CASTMTSQETQYF.

The chain has TRBV5-1 and TRBJ2-2, with TRBD1 identical over 8 bases. Germline V lookup: CDR1 SGHRS, CDR2 YFSETQ. J was trimmed by 4 bases and V by 6 bases; bases with no gene match: 5. The CDR3 has 14 residues. CDR3 in DNA: TGCGCCAGCAAAGAGACAGGGGTCACCGGGGAGCTGTTTTTT. Translated, it gives CASKETGVTGELFF.

Here the CDR3 DNA reads TGCGCCAGCAGTGAGTCGACACCAAACACCGGGGAGCTGTTTTTT. Protein sequence: CASSESTPNTGELFF. V and J are TRBV10-1 and TRBJ2-2; D is uncertain. The V end was cut by 0 bases, the J end by 2 bases, with 7 bases between. The CDR3 loop spans 15 amino acids. Germline V gene sequence: CDR1 WNHNN, CDR2 SYGVQD (reference sequence).

This sequence joins TRBV18 and TRBJ2-1; D unclear. Per the germline V gene, CDR1 is KGHSH and CDR2 is LQKENI. Trimming took off 3 bases at V and 1 base at J, with 10 bases between the two ends. The CDR3 is made up of 15 amino acids. For the CDR3, the DNA is TGTGCCAGCTCACCTCCTAGAATTTCCTACAATGAGCAGTTCTTC. It is translated as CASSPPRISYNEQFF.

The rearrangement uses TRBV5-4 and TRBJ2-1, with 7 nucleotides matching TRBD2. Germline V gene data show CDR1 as SGHNT and CDR2 as YYREEE (reference sequence). This CDR3 region has 15 residues. After removal of 0 bases from V and 0 bases from J, the junction contained 0 bases not matched to a gene. CDR3 residues: CASSLERGSYNEQFF. The CDR3, as DNA: TGTGCCAGCAGCTTGGAGCGGGGCTCCTACAATGAGCAGTTCTTC.

This clone was picked up a small number of times. The chain links TRBV6-1 to TRBJ2-5; TRBD1 is a possible D gene (6 bases). With 1 base removed from V and 4 bases from J, the gap between germline ends came to 16 bases. Germline CDR1 and CDR2: MNHNS and SASEGT. The CDR3 has 16 amino acids. Here the CDR3 DNA reads TGTGCCAGCAGTGAAGAGGCAGGGATAGGGGGAGAGACCCAGTACTTC. Translated, it gives CASSEEAGIGGETQYF.

This chain uses TRBV4-2 with TRBJ2-7; 7 bases align to TRBD2. V was pared by 1 base and J by 5 bases, with 2 bases of the junction left unmatched. Per the germline V gene, CDR1 is LGHNA and CDR2 is YNFKEQ. The CDR3 has 13 residues. CDR3 in amino acids: CASSQGRGDEQYF. In nucleotides, the CDR3 is TGTGCCAGCAGCCAAGGACGGGGGGACGAGCAGTACTTC.